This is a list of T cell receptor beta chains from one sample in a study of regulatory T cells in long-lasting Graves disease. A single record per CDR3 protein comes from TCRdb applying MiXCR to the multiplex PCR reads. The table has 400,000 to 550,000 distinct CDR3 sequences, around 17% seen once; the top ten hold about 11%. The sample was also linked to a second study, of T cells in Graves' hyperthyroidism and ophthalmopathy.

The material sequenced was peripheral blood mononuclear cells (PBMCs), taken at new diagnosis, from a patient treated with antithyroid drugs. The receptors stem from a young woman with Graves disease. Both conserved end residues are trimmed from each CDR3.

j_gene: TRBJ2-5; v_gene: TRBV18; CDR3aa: ASSYTLQETQY
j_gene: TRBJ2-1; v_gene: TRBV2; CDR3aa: ASSPESSYNEQF
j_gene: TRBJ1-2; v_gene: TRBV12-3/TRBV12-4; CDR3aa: ASSSRTGGFSGYT
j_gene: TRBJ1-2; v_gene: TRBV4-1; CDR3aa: ASSQEEGYGYT
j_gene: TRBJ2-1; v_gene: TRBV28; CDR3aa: ASSLTREGLYNEQF
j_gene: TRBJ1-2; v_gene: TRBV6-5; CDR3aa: ASSFGAPSGGYT
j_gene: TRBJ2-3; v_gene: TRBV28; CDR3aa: ASSLRAGRRFSTDTQY
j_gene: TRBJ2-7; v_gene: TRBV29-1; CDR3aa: SVELVQEGTYEQY
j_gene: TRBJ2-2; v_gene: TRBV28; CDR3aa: ALDPGTNTGELF
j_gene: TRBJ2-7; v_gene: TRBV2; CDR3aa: ASRGLRGSIEQY
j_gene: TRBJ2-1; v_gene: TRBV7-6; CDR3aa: ASSLVSGNSYNEQF
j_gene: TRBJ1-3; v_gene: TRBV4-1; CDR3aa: ASSRGFTGNTIY
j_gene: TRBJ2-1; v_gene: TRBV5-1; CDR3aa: ASSKSGLAGVNEQF
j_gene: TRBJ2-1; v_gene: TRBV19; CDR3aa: ATSGPLSSYNEQF
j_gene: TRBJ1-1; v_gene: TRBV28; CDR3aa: ASSFQPQVEAF
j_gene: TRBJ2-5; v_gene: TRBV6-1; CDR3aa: ASIQSGSPEETQY
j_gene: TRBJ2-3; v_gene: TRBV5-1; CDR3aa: ASTSGSYTQY
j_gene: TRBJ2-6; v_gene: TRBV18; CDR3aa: ASSLAGGFSGANVLT
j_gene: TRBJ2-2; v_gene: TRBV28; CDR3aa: ASSFSPRTGGDTGELF
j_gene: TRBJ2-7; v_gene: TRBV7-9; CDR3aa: ASSLVLGTEFSYEQY
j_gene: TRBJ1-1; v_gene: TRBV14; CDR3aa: ASSQVDYRGGYPTEAF
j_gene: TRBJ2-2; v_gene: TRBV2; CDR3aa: ASRFRTATDRGPRGTGELF
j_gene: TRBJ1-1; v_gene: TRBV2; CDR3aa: ASSPGLTTGTEAF
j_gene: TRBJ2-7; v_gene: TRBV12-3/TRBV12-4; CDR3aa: ASSLGRVLNEQY
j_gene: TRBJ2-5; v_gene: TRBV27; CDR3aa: ASSFRVAGGPGETQY
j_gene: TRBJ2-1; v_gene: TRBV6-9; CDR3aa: ASSYDWNSYNEQF
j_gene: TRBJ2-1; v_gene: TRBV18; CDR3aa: AGSPLAGGDYNEQF
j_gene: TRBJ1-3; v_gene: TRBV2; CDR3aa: ASSDGFSGNTIY
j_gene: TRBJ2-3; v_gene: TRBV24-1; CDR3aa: ATSGTGGPTDTQY
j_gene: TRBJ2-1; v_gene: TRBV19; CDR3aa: ASSISAGPYNEQF
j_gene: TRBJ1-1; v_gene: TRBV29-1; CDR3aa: SVETVGSRLEAF
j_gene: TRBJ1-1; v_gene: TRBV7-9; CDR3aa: ASSLSLPEAF
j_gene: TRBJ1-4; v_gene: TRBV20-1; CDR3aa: SARVQGAKLF
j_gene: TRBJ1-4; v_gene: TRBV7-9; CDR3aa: ASSLMGEREKLF
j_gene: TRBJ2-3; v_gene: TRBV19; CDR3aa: ASNTDGSPTDTQY
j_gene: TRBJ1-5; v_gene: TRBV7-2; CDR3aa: ASSLRLTKPQH
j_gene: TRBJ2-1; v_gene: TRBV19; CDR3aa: ASSIEGRAHEQF
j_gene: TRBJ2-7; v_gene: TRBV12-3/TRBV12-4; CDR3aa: ASTITGTASYEQY
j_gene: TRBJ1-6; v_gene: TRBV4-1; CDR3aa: ASSSRTANSPLH
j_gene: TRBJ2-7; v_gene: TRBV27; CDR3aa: ASSSGGYEQY
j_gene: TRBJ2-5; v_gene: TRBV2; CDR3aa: ASSEGLAGGQETQY
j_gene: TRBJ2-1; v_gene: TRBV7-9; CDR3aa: ASSKTGTGGNNEQF
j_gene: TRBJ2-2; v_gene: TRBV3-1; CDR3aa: ASSQGLAPTGELF
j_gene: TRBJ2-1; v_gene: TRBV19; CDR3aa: ATQKGQGYNEQF
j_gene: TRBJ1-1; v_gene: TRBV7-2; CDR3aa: ASSWGQNTEAF
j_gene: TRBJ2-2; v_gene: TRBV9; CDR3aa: ASSPRGSGSVGELF
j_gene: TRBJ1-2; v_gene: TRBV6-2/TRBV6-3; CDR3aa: ASSSLIARDRPGYT
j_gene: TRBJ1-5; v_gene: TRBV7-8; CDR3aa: ASSLTRGARGINQPQH
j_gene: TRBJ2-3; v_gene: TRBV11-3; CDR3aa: ASSSGRGTGDTDTQY
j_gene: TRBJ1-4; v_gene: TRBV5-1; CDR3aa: ASSPFGQRLNEKLF
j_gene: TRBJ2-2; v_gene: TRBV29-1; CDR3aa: SVEGGGGSRVRELF